This TCR beta chain stems from a study of cytomegalovirus exposure and HLA in healthy donors. Background on the study: Drawn from HLA-typed donors, 65 million to 100 million unique TCRs were held in an early data release. Study-level findings and limits: A later analysis found that most CMV-associated TCR beta chains appeared HLA-restricted. In vitro assays verified that three CMV-associated chains recognized CMV antigens specifically.

The PCR employed 60 Vbeta primers together with 13 Jbeta primers. TCRdb's table, derived via immunoSEQ multiplex PCR, lists solely in-frame clones and lacks some. Of under 200,000 clones detected, roughly 80% appear once; the ten largest clones hold 1.3%. A remark on this clone: Its cognate antigen is unknown.

CDR1 is KGHSH, CDR2 LQKENI, per germline. The CDR3 contains 14 residues. The germline V and J ends were trimmed by 3 bases and 0 bases, with 9 bases remaining between them. Sequenced input: PBMCs. The clonotype originates from a woman in her forties or fifties in good health and CMV-seronegative. This sequence joins TRBV18 and TRBJ2-7; D remains unclear. The CDR3 loop is CASSPGFSSYEQYF. CDR3 bases: TGTGCCAGCTCACCCGGTTTTAGCTCCTACGAGCAGTACTTC.